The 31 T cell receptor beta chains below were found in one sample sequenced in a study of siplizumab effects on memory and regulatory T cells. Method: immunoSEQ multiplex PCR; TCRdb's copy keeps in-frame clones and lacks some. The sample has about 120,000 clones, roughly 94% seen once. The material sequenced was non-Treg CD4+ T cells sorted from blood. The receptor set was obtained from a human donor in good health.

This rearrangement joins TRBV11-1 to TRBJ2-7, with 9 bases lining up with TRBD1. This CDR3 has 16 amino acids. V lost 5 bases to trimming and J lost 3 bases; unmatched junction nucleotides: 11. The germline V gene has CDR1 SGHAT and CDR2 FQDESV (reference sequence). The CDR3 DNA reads TGTGCCAGCAGCGACACCCCGACAGGGGGGAGCTACGAGCAGTACTTC. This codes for CASSDTPTGGSYEQYF.

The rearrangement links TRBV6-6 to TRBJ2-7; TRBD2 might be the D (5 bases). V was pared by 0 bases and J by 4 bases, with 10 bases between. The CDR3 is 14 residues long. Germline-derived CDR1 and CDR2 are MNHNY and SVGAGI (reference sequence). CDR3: CASSYSQRKYEQYF. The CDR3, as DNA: TGTGCCAGCAGTTACTCTCAGCGGAAATACGAGCAGTACTTC.

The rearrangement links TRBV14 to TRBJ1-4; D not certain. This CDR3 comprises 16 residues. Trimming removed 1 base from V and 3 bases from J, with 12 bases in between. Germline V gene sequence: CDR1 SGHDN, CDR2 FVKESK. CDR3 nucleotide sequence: TGTGCCAGCAGCCAAGGGGATGGGTGGTCTAATGAAAAACTGTTTTTT. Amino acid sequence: CASSQGDGWSNEKLFF.

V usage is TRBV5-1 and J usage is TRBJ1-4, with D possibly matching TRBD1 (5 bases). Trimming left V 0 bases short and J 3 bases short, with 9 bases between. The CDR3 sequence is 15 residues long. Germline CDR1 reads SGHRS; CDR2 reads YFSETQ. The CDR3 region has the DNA TGCGCCAGCAGCTTGGGGGGGACCTCTAATGAAAAACTGTTTTTT. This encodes CASSLGGTSNEKLFF.

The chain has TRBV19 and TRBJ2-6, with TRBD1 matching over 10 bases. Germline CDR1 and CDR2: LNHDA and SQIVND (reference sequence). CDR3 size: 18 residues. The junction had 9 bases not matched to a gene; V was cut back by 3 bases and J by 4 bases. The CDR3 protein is CASSMIGQGVVGANVLTF. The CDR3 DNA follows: TGTGCCAGTAGTATGATAGGACAGGGGGTCGTGGGGGCCAACGTCCTGACTTTC.

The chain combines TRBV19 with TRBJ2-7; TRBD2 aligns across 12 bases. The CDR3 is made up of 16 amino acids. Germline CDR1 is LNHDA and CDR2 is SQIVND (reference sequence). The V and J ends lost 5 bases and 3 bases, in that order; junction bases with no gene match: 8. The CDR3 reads CASSSWTSGVNYEQYF. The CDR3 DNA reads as TGTGCCAGTAGTTCCTGGACTAGCGGGGTGAACTACGAGCAGTACTTC.

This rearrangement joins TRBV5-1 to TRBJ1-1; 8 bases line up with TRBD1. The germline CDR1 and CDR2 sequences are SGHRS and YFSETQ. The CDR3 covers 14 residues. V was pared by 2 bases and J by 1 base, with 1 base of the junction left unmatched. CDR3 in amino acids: CASSFDRGNTEAFF. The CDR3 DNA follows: TGCGCCAGCAGCTTCGACAGGGGGAACACTGAAGCTTTCTTT.

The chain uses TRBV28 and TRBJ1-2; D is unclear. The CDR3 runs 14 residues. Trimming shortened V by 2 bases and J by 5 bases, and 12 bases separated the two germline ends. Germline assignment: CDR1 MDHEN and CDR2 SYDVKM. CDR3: CASSLTGTPYGYTF. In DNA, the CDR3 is TGTGCCAGCAGTTTAACGGGAACACCTTATGGCTACACCTTC.

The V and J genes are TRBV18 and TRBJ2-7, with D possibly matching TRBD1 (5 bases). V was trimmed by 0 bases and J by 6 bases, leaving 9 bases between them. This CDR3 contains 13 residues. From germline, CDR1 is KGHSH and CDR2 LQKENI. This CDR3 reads CASSPPRVGEQYF. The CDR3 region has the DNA TGTGCCAGCTCACCACCCAGGGTCGGCGAGCAGTACTTC.

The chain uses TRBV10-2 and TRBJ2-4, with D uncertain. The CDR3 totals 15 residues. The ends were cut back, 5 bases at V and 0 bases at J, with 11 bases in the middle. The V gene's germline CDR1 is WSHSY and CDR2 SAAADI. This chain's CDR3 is CASSTGSLAKNIQYF. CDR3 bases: TGCGCCAGCAGTACGGGCAGCCTAGCCAAAAACATTCAGTACTTC.

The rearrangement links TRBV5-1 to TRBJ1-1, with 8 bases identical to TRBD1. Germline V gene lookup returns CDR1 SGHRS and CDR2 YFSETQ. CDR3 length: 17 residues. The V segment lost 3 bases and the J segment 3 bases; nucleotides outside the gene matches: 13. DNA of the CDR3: TGCGCCAGCAGCTCCACACCTGCGCGGACAGGGCACACTGAAGCTTTCTTT. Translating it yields CASSSTPARTGHTEAFF.

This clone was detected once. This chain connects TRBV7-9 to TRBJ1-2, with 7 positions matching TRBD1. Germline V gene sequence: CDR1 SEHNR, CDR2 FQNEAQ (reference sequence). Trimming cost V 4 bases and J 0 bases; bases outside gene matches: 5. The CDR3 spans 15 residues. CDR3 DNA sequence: TGTGCCAGCAGCTCCCGACAGGGAGCTAACTATGGCTACACCTTC. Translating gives CASSSRQGANYGYTF.

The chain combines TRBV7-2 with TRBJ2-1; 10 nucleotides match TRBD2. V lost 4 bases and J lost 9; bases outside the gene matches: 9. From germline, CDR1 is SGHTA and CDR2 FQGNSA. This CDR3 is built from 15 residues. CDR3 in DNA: TGTGCCAGCAGCTCAACTAGCGGGGCAGAGTTTGAGCAGTTCTTC. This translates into CASSSTSGAEFEQFF.

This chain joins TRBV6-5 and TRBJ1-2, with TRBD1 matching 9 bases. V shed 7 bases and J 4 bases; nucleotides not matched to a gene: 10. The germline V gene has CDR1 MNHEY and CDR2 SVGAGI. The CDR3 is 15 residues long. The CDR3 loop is CASTPFGTGSYGYTF. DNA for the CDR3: TGTGCCAGCACCCCCTTCGGGACAGGGTCCTATGGCTACACCTTC.

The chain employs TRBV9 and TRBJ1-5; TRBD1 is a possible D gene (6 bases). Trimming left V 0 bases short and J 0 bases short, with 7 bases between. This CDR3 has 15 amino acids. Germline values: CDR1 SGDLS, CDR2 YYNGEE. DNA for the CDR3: TGTGCCAGCAGCGTAGGGGGGGCTAGCAATCAGCCCCAGCATTTT. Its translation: CASSVGGASNQPQHF.

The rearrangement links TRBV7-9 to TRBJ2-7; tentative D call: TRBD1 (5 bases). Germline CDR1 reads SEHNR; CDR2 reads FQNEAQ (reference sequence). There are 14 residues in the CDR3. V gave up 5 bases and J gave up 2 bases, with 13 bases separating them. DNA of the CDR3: TGTGCCAGCAGCGAAATCAGGGATACCTACGAGCAGTACTTC. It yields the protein CASSEIRDTYEQYF. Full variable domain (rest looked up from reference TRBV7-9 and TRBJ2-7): DTGVSQNPRHKITKRGQNVTFRCDPISEHNRLYWYRQTLGQGPEFLTYFQNEAQLEKSRLLSDRFSAERPKGSFSTLEIQRTEQGDSAMYLCASSEIRDTYEQYFGPGTRLTVT.

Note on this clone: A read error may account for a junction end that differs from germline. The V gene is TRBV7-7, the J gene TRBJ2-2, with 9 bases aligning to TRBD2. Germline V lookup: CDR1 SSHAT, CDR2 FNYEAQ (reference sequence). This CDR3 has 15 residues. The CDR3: CASSSTSGSTGELFF. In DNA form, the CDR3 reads TGTGCTAGCAGCTCTACTAGCGGGTCCACCGGGGAGCTGTTTTTT.

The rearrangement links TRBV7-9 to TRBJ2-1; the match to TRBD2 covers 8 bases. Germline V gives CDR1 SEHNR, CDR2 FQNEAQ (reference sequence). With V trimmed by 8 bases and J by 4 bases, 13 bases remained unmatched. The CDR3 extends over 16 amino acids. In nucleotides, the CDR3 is TGTGCCAGCTCTCCCCTGGGAGCGGGAGTTTACAATGAGCAGTTCTTC. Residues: CASSPLGAGVYNEQFF.

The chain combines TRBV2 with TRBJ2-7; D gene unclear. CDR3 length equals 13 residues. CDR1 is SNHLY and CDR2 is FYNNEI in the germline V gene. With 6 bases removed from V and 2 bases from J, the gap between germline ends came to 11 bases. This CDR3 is CASRRHPTYEQYF. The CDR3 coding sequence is TGTGCCAGCAGGAGACACCCAACCTACGAGCAGTACTTC.

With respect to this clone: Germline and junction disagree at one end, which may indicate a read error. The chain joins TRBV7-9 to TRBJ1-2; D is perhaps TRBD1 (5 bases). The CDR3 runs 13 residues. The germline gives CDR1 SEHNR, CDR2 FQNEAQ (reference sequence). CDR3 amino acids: CASSFPTATALLF. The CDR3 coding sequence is TGTGCCAGCAGCTTCCCGACAGCGACGGCTCTATTATTC.

CDR3 region: CASSWDRVTGELFF. For the CDR3, the DNA is TGTGCCAGCTCATGGGACAGGGTCACCGGGGAGCTGTTTTTT. The chain recombines TRBV18 with TRBJ2-2, with 9 bases matching TRBD1. This CDR3 is built from 14 residues. After removal of 5 bases from V and 4 bases from J, the junction contained 2 bases not matched to a gene. In germline, CDR1 is KGHSH, CDR2 LQKENI.

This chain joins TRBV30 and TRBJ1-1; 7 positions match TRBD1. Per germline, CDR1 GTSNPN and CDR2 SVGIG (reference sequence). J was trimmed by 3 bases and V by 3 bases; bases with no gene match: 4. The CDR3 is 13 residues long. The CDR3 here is CAWRKGADTEAFF. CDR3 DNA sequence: TGTGCCTGGAGAAAGGGGGCGGACACTGAAGCTTTCTTT.

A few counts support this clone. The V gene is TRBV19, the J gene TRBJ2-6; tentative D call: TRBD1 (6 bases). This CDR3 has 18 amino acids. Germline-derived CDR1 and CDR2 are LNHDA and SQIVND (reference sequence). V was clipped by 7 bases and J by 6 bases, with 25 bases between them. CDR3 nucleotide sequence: TGTGCCAGTACCCTATCGACAGGTATCGGATCGGAGGCCAACGTCCTGACTTTC. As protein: CASTLSTGIGSEANVLTF. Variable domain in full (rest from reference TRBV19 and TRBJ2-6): DGGITQSPKYLFRKEGQNVTLSCEQNLNHDAMYWYRQDPGQGLRLIYYSQIVNDFQKGDIAEGYSVSREKKESFPLTVTSAQKNPTAFYLCASTLSTGIGSEANVLTFGAGSRLTVL.

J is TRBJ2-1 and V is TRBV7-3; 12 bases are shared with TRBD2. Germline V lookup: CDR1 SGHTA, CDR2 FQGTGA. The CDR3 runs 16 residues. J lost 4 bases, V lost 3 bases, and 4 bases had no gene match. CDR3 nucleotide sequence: TGTGCCAGCAGCTTCTTTGGACTAGCGGGGTACAATGAGCAGTTCTTC. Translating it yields CASSFFGLAGYNEQFF.

This chain's CDR3 is CASSPLGRDRAEAFF. The CDR3 DNA follows: TGTGCCAGTAGTCCTCTTGGGAGGGATAGGGCTGAAGCTTTCTTT. The chain links TRBV19 to TRBJ1-1; no reliable D call. CDR1 and CDR2 (germline): LNHDA, SQIVND (reference sequence). The CDR3 has 15 amino acids. V lost 5 bases and J 6 bases, leaving 19 bases between the germline ends.

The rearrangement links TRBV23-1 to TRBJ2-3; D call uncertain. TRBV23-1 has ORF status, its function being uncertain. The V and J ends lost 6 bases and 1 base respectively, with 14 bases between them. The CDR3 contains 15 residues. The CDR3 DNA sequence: TGCGCCAGCAGCCCCAAGTTCCGGGGCACAGATACGCAGTATTTT. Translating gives CASSPKFRGTDTQYF.

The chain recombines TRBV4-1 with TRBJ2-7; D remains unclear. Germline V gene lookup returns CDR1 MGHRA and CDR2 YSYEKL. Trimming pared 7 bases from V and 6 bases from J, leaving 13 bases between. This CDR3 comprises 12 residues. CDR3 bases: TGCGCCAGCACTGGGGAAGGTCCCGAGCAGTACTTC. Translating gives CASTGEGPEQYF.

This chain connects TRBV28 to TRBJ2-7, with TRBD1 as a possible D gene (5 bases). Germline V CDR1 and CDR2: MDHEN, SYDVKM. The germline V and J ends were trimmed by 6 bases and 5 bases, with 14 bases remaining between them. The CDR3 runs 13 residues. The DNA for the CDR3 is TGTGCCAGCAGAGGACAAGGAAGGGACGAGCAGTACTTC. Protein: CASRGQGRDEQYF.

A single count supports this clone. In nucleotides, the CDR3 is TGTGCCAGCAGCTTGGGTGAGGGGTATAGCAATCAGCCCCAGCATTTT. It translates to CASSLGEGYSNQPQHF. V gene TRBV5-5 combines with J gene TRBJ1-5; weak D call: TRBD1 (5 bases). CDR1 SGHKS and CDR2 YYEKEE come from the germline V gene (reference sequence). V was clipped by 0 bases and J by 0 bases, with 10 bases between them. The CDR3 runs 16 residues.

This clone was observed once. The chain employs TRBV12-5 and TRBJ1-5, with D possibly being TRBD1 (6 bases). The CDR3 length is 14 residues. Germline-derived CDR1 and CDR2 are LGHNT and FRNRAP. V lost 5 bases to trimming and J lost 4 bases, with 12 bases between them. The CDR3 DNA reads TGTGCTAGTGGTAAGGACAGCTTGAATCAGCCCCAGCATTTT. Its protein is CASGKDSLNQPQHF.

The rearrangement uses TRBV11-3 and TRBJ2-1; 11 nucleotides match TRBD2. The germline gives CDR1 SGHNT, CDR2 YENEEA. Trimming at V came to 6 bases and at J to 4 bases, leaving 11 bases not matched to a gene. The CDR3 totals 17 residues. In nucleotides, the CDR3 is TGTGCCAGCAGTCCATTTACTAGCGGGAGATCGTACAATGAGCAGTTCTTC. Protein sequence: CASSPFTSGRSYNEQFF.